This T cell receptor beta chain originates from a study of blood T cell repertoires in COVID-19. The length of the CDR3 is 14 residues. In germline, CDR1 is SQVTM, CDR2 ANQGSEA. V was shortened by 6 bases and J by 1 base, with 15 bases between the two germline ends. Using immunoSEQ multiplex PCR, the repertoire was profiled, and TCRdb retains in-frame clones only, with some absent. The sample contains fewer than 350,000 clones, 90% of which appear only once. Source material: PBMCs or T cells enriched from blood (not recorded which). The origin of this receptor is a woman between 18 and 29 years old with acute COVID-19. This sequence joins TRBV29-1 and TRBJ1-1; no clear D. The CDR3 DNA sequence: TGCAGCGTCGCAGTGCACAGAGAGAACACTGAAGCTTTCTTT. This codes for CSVAVHRENTEAFF.